A single sample is the source of the 18 T cell receptor beta chains below, sequenced in a study of blood T cell repertoires in COVID-19. Measured with immunoSEQ multiplex PCR; TCRdb has only the in-frame clones, and not every one. This repertoire shows some 300,000 clones, 80% to 90% found once; its top ten account for 6.3%. The source material was peripheral blood. The origin of the receptors is a woman aged 45-60 years with COVID-19, enrolled during active disease.

The chain recombines TRBV5-8 with TRBJ2-7; 8 bases match TRBD1. The trim removed 2 bases at V and 8 bases at J, leaving 6 bases unmatched. There are 13 residues in the CDR3. Germline V gene sequence: CDR1 SGHTS, CDR2 YDEGEE. The CDR3 DNA reads as TGTGCCAGCAGCTTCACCCGGGACAGGCAGCAGTACTTC. As protein: CASSFTRDRQQYF. Drawing the rest from reference TRBV5-8 and TRBJ2-7, the complete variable domain is EAGVTQSPTHLIKTRGQQATLRCSPISGHTSVYWYQQALGLGLQFLLWYDEGEERNRGNFPPRFSGRQFPNYSSELNVNALELEDSALYLCASSFTRDRQQYFGPGTRLTVT.

V usage is TRBV19 and J usage is TRBJ2-2; TRBD1 is a possible D gene (6 bases). This CDR3 comprises 13 residues. V dropped 5 bases and J dropped 5 bases, with 9 bases sitting between them. Per the germline V gene, CDR1 is LNHDA and CDR2 is SQIVND (reference sequence). CDR3 region: CASSPQGTGELFF. The CDR3 DNA reads TGTGCCAGTAGTCCACAGGGAACCGGGGAGCTGTTTTTT. The full variable domain, in which reference TRBV19 and TRBJ2-2 provide the parts outside the CDR3, is DGGITQSPKYLFRKEGQNVTLSCEQNLNHDAMYWYRQDPGQGLRLIYYSQIVNDFQKGDIAEGYSVSREKKESFPLTVTSAQKNPTAFYLCASSPQGTGELFFGEGSRLTVL.

The CDR3 DNA is TGTGCCAGCACCCACACCGTGGGGACAGGGGGCTCTGGGGCCAACGTCCTGACTTTC. It is translated as CASTHTVGTGGSGANVLTF. The chain employs TRBV7-9 and TRBJ2-6, with 11 bases identical to TRBD1. The CDR3 has 19 residues. Germline CDR1 SEHNR, CDR2 FQNEAQ (reference sequence). J lost 0 bases, V lost 7 bases, and 11 bases had no gene match.

The rearrangement uses TRBV5-1 and TRBJ1-6; D not resolved. The CDR3 has 15 residues. Germline assignment: CDR1 SGHRS and CDR2 YFSETQ. V lost 0 bases to trimming and J lost 8 bases, with 12 bases between them. This CDR3 is CASSLVAGSDSPLHF. The CDR3 bases are TGCGCCAGCAGCTTGGTAGCCGGGTCCGATTCACCCCTCCACTTT.

The CDR3 DNA sequence: TGTGCCAGCAGGAGAGGGAGACAGGGATCCTACGAGCAGTACTTC. Its protein is CASRRGRQGSYEQYF. This chain joins TRBV11-3 and TRBJ2-7; 7 positions agree with TRBD1. Germline CDR1 SGHNT, CDR2 YENEEA. This CDR3 contains 15 residues. With V trimmed by 6 bases and J by 1 base, 9 bases remained unmatched.

The chain has TRBV10-2 and TRBJ2-1; 12 nucleotides line up with TRBD2. V lost 8 bases to trimming and J lost 5 bases; unmatched junction nucleotides: 1. The CDR3 has 13 amino acids. The germline V gene has CDR1 WSHSY and CDR2 SAAADI. For the CDR3, the DNA is TGCGCCAGCTGGACTAGCGGGAACAATGAGCAGTTCTTC. The encoded protein is CASWTSGNNEQFF.

The chain joins TRBV2 to TRBJ2-5, with 10 bases lining up with TRBD1. The junction had 4 bases not matched to a gene; V was cut back by 3 bases and J by 6 bases. Germline assignment: CDR1 SNHLY and CDR2 FYNNEI. The length of the CDR3 is 14 residues. This chain's CDR3 is CASSDRDRGKTQYF. DNA for the CDR3: TGTGCCAGCAGTGACCGGGACAGGGGAAAGACCCAGTACTTC. Drawing the rest from reference TRBV2 and TRBJ2-5, the complete variable domain is EPEVTQTPSHQVTQMGQEVILRCVPISNHLYFYWYRQILGQKVEFLVSFYNNEISEKSEIFDDQFSVERPDGSNFTLKIRSTKLEDSAMYFCASSDRDRGKTQYFGPGTRLLVL.

The count of this clone is one. CDR3 sequence reads: CASRLTGGVSNQPQHF. Written as DNA, the CDR3 is TGTGCCAGCAGATTGACAGGGGGCGTTAGCAATCAGCCCCAGCATTTT. The rearrangement links TRBV27 to TRBJ1-5; TRBD1 aligns across 10 bases. V shed 6 bases and J 0 bases; nucleotides not matched to a gene: 5. CDR3 length: 16 residues. CDR1 is MNHEY, CDR2 SMNVEV, per germline (reference sequence).

The chain recombines TRBV7-9 with TRBJ1-2, with D possibly being TRBD1 (6 bases). The CDR3 length is 15 residues. Trimming shortened V by 5 bases and J by 8 bases, and 21 bases separated the two germline ends. Per the germline V gene, CDR1 is SEHNR and CDR2 is FQNEAQ (reference sequence). CDR3 sequence reads: CASSEPGTPTEGYTF. As DNA, the CDR3 is TGTGCCAGCAGCGAACCCGGGACACCCACTGAAGGCTACACCTTC.

The sample holds one count of this clone. V usage is TRBV9 and J usage is TRBJ2-2, with a weak D call TRBD2 (6 bases). Trimming stripped 0 bases from V and 2 bases from J, with 11 bases between. Germline values: CDR1 SGDLS, CDR2 YYNGEE. The CDR3 is 16 residues long. The CDR3 loop is CASSVAISGNTGELFF. In nucleotides, the CDR3 is TGTGCCAGCAGCGTAGCTATTAGCGGCAACACCGGGGAGCTGTTTTTT.

The rearrangement joins TRBV4-3 to TRBJ2-7; 14 bases match TRBD2. Germline CDR1 reads LGHNA; CDR2 reads YSLEER. V shed 0 bases, J shed 7 bases, and the junction held 11 bases outside the gene matches. The CDR3 consists of 18 residues. The CDR3 sequence: CASSQDQPGLAGVGEQYF. The CDR3 coding sequence is TGCGCCAGCAGCCAAGACCAACCGGGACTAGCGGGAGTGGGGGAGCAGTACTTC.

The rearrangement uses TRBV6-2 or TRBV6-3 and TRBJ2-3, with TRBD2 identical over 8 bases. V lost 2 bases, J lost 4 bases, and 5 bases stayed unmatched. The CDR3 has 15 residues. CDR1 and CDR2 from the germline V gene are MNHEY and SVGEGT. The CDR3 loop is CASSYGGRRADTQYF. The CDR3, as DNA: TGTGCCAGCAGTTACGGCGGGAGGCGGGCAGATACGCAGTATTTT.

V usage is TRBV2 and J usage is TRBJ2-1, with 8 positions matching TRBD1. Germline V gene sequence: CDR1 SNHLY, CDR2 FYNNEI. The CDR3 runs to 13 residues. The junction had 8 bases not matched to a gene; V was cut back by 8 bases and J by 8 bases. The chain's CDR3 is CASGQGMIDEQFF. In nucleotides, the CDR3 is TGTGCCAGCGGACAGGGTATGATCGATGAGCAGTTCTTC.

DNA for the CDR3: TGTGCCAGTAGTATTGGGGACAATAGGGGCGCAGATACGCAGTATTTT. Its translation is CASSIGDNRGADTQYF. The chain employs TRBV19 and TRBJ2-3, with TRBD1 as a possible D gene (6 bases). Trimming took off 3 bases at V and 4 bases at J, with 17 bases between the two ends. The germline V gene encodes CDR1 LNHDA and CDR2 SQIVND (reference sequence). CDR3 size: 16 residues.

CDR3 region: CASSQRTGGYGYTF. In DNA, the CDR3 is TGCGCCAGCAGCCAAAGGACAGGGGGATATGGCTACACCTTC. The J gene is TRBJ1-2, the V gene TRBV4-3; 10 bases are shared with TRBD1. Trimming removed 2 bases from V and 5 bases from J; junction bases left unmatched: 2. CDR3 length equals 14 residues. CDR1 and CDR2 (germline): LGHNA, YSLEER.

The rearrangement joins TRBV5-6 to TRBJ2-5; 8 bases align to TRBD1. The CDR3 runs to 13 residues. V was clipped by 4 bases and J by 5 bases; unmatched bases: 4. CDR1 SGHDT and CDR2 YYEEEE come from the germline V gene. Here the CDR3 DNA reads TGTGCCAGCAGCACAGACAGGGGTGAGACCCAGTACTTC. Protein product: CASSTDRGETQYF. The complete variable domain, with remaining parts taken from reference TRBV5-6 and TRBJ2-5, reads DAGVTQSPTHLIKTRGQQVTLRCSPKSGHDTVSWYQQALGQGPQFIFQYYEEEERQRGNFPDRFSGHQFPNYSSELNVNALLLGDSALYLCASSTDRGETQYFGPGTRLLVL.

J is TRBJ1-5 and V is TRBV2, with 7 bases fitting TRBD1. CDR3 length equals 15 residues. The V and J ends lost 1 base and 3 bases, in that order; junction bases with no gene match: 3. Germline V CDR1 and CDR2: SNHLY, FYNNEI. CDR3 protein: CASSEGRGFNQPQHF. CDR3 nucleotide sequence: TGTGCCAGCAGTGAAGGCAGGGGGTTCAATCAGCCCCAGCATTTT.

The chain is built from TRBV7-9 and TRBJ1-2; 9 bases line up with TRBD1. The junction had 5 bases not matched to a gene; V was cut back by 6 bases and J by 6 bases. The CDR3 covers 13 residues. Germline CDR1 SEHNR, CDR2 FQNEAQ (reference sequence). CDR3 in DNA: TGTGCCAGCAGGCACGGACAGGGGAATGGCTACACCTTC. As protein: CASRHGQGNGYTF.